The present T cell receptor beta chain was sequenced within a study of T-cell memory formation after mild COVID-19. Deletions cut 4 bases from V and 1 base from J, with 8 bases between. Germline values: CDR1 SGHDT, CDR2 YYEEEE. There are 13 residues in the CDR3. Points on this clonotype: The antigen remains unidentified.

TCRdb fed the 5' RACE reads into MiXCR, producing one record per CDR3 protein. Here the sample spans about 340,000 distinct CDR3 sequences, about an eighth being singletons. The study, taken as a whole, reports: CM and EM subsets held most contracting CD4+ clones; EMRA held CD8+ ones. In pre-infection memory, a portion of responding clones appeared, which suggested that cross-reactive memory joined.

The source material was PBMCs or a T cell subset sorted from them (not recorded which). The sequence came from a man aged 18 to 30 who had mild COVID-19 (a few samples of this study predate the infection). Cell type and time point are not known. The gene calls are TRBV5-6 and TRBJ2-5; D is unresolved. CDR3 loop: CASSLRSQETQYF. DNA of the CDR3: TGTGCCAGCAGCCTGAGAAGCCAAGAGACCCAGTACTTC.